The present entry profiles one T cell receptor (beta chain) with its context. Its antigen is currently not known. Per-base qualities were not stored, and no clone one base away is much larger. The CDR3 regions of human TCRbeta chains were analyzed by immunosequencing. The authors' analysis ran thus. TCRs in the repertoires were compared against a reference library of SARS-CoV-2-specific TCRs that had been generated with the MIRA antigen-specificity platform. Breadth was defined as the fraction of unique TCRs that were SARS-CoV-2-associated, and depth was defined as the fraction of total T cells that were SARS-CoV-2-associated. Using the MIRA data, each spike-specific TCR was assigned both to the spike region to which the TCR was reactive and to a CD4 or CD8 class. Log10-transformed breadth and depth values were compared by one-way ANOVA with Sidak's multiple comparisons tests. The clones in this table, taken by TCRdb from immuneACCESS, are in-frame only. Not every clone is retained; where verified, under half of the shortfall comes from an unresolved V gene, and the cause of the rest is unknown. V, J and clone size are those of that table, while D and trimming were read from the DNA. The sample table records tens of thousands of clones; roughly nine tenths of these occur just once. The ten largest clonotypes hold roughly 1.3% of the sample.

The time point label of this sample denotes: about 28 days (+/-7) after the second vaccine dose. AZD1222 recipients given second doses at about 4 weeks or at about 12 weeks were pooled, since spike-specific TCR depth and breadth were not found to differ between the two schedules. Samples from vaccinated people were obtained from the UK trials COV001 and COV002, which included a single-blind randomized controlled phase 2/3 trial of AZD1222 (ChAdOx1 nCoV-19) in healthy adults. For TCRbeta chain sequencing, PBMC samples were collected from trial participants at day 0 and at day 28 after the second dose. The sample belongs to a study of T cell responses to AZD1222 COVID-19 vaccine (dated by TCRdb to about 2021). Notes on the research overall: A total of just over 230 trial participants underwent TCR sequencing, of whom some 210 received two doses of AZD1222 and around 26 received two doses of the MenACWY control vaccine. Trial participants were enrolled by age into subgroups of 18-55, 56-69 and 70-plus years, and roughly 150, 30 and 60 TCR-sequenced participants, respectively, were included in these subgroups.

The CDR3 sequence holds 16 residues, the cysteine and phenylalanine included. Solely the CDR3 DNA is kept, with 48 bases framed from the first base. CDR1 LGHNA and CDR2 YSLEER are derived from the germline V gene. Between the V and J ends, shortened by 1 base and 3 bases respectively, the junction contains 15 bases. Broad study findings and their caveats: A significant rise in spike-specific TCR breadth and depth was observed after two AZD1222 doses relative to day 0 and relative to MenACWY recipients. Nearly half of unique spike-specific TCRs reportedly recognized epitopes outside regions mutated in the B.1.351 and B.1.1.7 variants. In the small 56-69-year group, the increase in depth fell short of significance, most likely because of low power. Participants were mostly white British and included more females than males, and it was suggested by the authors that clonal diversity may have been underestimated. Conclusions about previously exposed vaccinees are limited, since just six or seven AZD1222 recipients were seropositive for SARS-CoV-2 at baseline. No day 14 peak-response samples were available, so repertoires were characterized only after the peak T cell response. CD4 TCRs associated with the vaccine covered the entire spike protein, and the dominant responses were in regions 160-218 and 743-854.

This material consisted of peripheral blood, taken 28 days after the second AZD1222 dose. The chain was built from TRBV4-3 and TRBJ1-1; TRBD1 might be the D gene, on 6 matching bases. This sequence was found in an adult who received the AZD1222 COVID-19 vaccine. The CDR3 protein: CASSQGIRGGDTEAFF. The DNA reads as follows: TGCGCCAGCAGCCAAGGCATCAGGGGAGGGGACACTGAAGCTTTCTTT.